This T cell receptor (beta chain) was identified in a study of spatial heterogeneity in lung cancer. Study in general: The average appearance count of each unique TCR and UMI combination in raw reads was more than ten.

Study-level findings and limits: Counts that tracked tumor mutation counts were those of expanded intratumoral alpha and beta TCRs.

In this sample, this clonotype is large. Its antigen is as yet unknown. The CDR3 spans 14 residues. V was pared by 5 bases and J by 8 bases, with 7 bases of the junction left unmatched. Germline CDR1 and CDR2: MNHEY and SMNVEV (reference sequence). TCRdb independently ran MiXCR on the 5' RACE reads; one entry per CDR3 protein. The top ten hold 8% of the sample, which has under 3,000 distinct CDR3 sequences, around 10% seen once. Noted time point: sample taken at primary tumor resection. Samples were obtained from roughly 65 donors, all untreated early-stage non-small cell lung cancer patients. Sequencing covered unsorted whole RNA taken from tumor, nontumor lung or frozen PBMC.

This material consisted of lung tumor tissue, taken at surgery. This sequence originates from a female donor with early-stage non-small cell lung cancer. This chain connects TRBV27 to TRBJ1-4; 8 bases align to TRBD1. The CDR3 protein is CASSIRTGLEKLFF. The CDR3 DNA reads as TGTGCCAGCAGTATTAGGACAGGGCTGGAAAAACTGTTTTTT.